A selection of T cell receptor beta chains follows, all from one sample in a study of blood T cell repertoires in COVID-19. The table came from immunoSEQ multiplex PCR; TCRdb's copy has only in-frame clones and leaves some out. The data contain approximately 120,000 clones, roughly 84% of them singletons. Sequencing input: peripheral blood. The receptor source for this set is a woman of 80 years or more with active or convalescent COVID-19. The CDR3 runs from the conserved cysteine through the conserved F or W. A D gene is named only where the DNA matches it firmly. Where a row states a size, it is once, few, many or the class of an expanded clone; other rows omit it.

clone_size,cdr3_length,v_call,d_call,j_call,cdr3_nt,cdr3_aa
.,15,TRBV28,TRBD1,TRBJ2-6,TGTGCCAGCAGAGGACAGGGGTCTGGGGCCAACGTCCTGACTTTC,CASRGQGSGANVLTF
.,16,TRBV5-1,TRBD2,TRBJ2-7,TGCGCCAGCAGCTTGGCCAATCGGGAGGATATCTACGAGCAGTACTTC,CASSLANREDIYEQYF
.,13,TRBV30,.,TRBJ1-6,TGTGCCTGGAGTGTACAAGGGGTTTCACCCCTCCACTTT,CAWSVQGVSPLHF
.,14,TRBV7-8,.,TRBJ2-7,TGTGCCAGCAGCTTAGTCAGGGACTCCTACGAGCAGTACTTC,CASSLVRDSYEQYF
.,14,TRBV7-9,.,TRBJ1-2,TGTGCCAGCAGCTTAGACCCGGGGGTTTATGGCTACACCTTC,CASSLDPGVYGYTF
few,15,TRBV6-5,TRBD1,TRBJ1-2,TGTGCCAGCAGTTGGGGACAGGGTGCTTTGCGCGGCTACACCTTC,CASSWGQGALRGYTF
once,16,TRBV12-5,TRBD2,TRBJ2-1,TGTGCTAGTGGTTTGGGAGGGACTAGAAACTACAATGAGCAGTTCTTC,CASGLGGTRNYNEQFF
few,13,TRBV12-3/TRBV12-4,TRBD1,TRBJ1-1,TGTGCCAGCAGAGGACAGGGGGACACTGAAGCTTTCTTT,CASRGQGDTEAFF
.,18,TRBV5-1,TRBD1,TRBJ1-3,TGCGCCAGCAGCTTACACAGAGGGACAGGGTCTGGCGGAAACACCATATATTTT,CASSLHRGTGSGGNTIYF
.,15,TRBV21-1,.,TRBJ1-2,TGTGCCAGCAGCAAATGGCGGGGGAGAGACTATGGCTACACCTTC,CASSKWRGRDYGYTF
.,14,TRBV27,.,TRBJ2-7,TGTGCCAGCAGTACTAGAACGAGGACCTACGAGCAGTACTTC,CASSTRTRTYEQYF
few,13,TRBV7-3,.,TRBJ1-2,TGTGCCAGCAGCTTAAACAGTGCCAATGGCTACACCTTC,CASSLNSANGYTF
.,13,TRBV4-2,.,TRBJ2-1,TGTGCCAGCAGCCAAGGGATAAGCGATGAGCAGTTCTTC,CASSQGISDEQFF
.,14,TRBV7-8,.,TRBJ1-1,TGTGCCAGCAGCCTTACCCAGGGAAACACTGAAGCTTTCTTT,CASSLTQGNTEAFF
.,14,TRBV10-3,TRBD1,TRBJ2-7,TGTGCCATCAGTGATAGGGGACAGATCTACGAGCAGTACTTC,CAISDRGQIYEQYF
.,14,TRBV5-1,.,TRBJ2-3,TGCGCCAGCAGCTTGGTGGAGGGAACAGATACGCAGTATTTT,CASSLVEGTDTQYF
.,12,TRBV7-9,.,TRBJ2-3,TGTGCCAGCAGCCCTGTCAGTGATACGCAGTATTTT,CASSPVSDTQYF
.,13,TRBV5-1,TRBD1,TRBJ2-7,TGCGCCAGCAGCGAGGGGACAGTCTACGAGCAGTACTTC,CASSEGTVYEQYF
.,15,TRBV2,.,TRBJ1-1,TGTGCCAGCAGTAATCAGGGACTGTCCAACACTGAAGCTTTCTTT,CASSNQGLSNTEAFF
.,15,TRBV4-2,.,TRBJ2-5,TGTGCCAGCAGCCAAGATTTTTACGGCCAAGAGACCCAGTACTTC,CASSQDFYGQETQYF
.,17,TRBV28,TRBD2,TRBJ2-1,TGTGCCAGCAGTTTCCCCCCTAGCGGGATAGACTACAATGAGCAGTTCTTC,CASSFPPSGIDYNEQFF
.,15,TRBV24-1,.,TRBJ2-1,TGTGCCACCAGTGGAGCCGGGACTCCAGGGCTTGAGCAGTTCTTC,CATSGAGTPGLEQFF
.,14,TRBV28,TRBD1,TRBJ1-3,TGTGCCAGCTGGCAGGGGGCGGGAGGAAACACCATATATTTT,CASWQGAGGNTIYF
.,15,TRBV5-4,TRBD2,TRBJ2-7,TGTGCCAGCAGCCGCGGGACTAGCGAGCACTACGAGCAGTACTTC,CASSRGTSEHYEQYF
.,13,TRBV5-1,TRBD1,TRBJ1-1,TGCGCCAGCAGCGGGACAGGGGGCAGGGAAGCTTTCTTT,CASSGTGGREAFF
once,14,TRBV28,TRBD1,TRBJ2-3,TGTGCCAGCAGGTCGGGACAGGGGTCAGATACGCAGTATTTT,CASRSGQGSDTQYF
few,14,TRBV6-5,TRBD2,TRBJ2-7,TGTGCCAGCAGGAAATATAGCGGGGCCTACGAGCAGTACTTC,CASRKYSGAYEQYF
.,13,TRBV11-3,TRBD1,TRBJ2-3,TGTGCCAGCAGCGCAAACAGGGGAGATACGCAGTATTTT,CASSANRGDTQYF
.,15,TRBV6-5,TRBD2,TRBJ2-1,TGTGCCAGCAGTCCACTAGCGGGAAAGAACAATGAGCAGTTCTTC,CASSPLAGKNNEQFF
.,15,TRBV7-8,TRBD1,TRBJ1-5,TGTGCCAGCAGCTTCAGGACAGGGAGAAATCAGCCCCAGCATTTT,CASSFRTGRNQPQHF
.,11,TRBV20-1,.,TRBJ2-5,TGCAGTAACGGTTATGGTGAGACCCAGTACTTC,CSNGYGETQYF
.,14,TRBV5-1,.,TRBJ2-5,TGCGCCAGCAGCTCCCCCCGGACAGACGGGACCCAGTACTTC,CASSSPRTDGTQYF
.,11,TRBV11-3,.,TRBJ1-1,TGTGCCAGCAGCCTTTCCGGAGGCGCTTTCTTT,CASSLSGGAFF
few,14,TRBV24-1,.,TRBJ2-2,TGTGCCACCGGTAGCCAGGGAAACACCGGGGAGCTGTTTTTT,CATGSQGNTGELFF
.,15,TRBV11-3,.,TRBJ2-1,TGTGCCAGCAGCTTAGATGGCAGGGGCCTGAATGAGCAGTTCTTC,CASSLDGRGLNEQFF
.,13,TRBV9,TRBD1,TRBJ2-1,TGTGCCAGCAGCCGGGACAGGGTAAATGAGCAGTTCTTC,CASSRDRVNEQFF
.,14,TRBV10-3,.,TRBJ1-2,TGTGCCATCAGTGAAGGCAGACAGGACTATGGCTACACCTTC,CAISEGRQDYGYTF